This T cell receptor (beta chain) was captured in a study of sequential checkpoint blockade in melanoma (dated by TCRdb to between 2018 and 2021). Looking at the study overall: In a 1:1 randomization, patients received either first-line nivolumab then ipilimumab (arm A) or ipilimumab then nivolumab (arm B). Maintenance nivolumab came after each of the two trial sequences. General findings and caveats noted by the study authors: The response-prediction model combining TCR metrics and mutation burden needs validation in larger, independent patient cohorts.

Of note for this clone: What this receptor recognizes is not known. Base qualities are not at hand, and no much larger clone is one base apart.

The immunoSEQ Assay was used to immunosequence TCRbeta CDR3 regions from genomic DNA. Before high-throughput sequencing, the genomic DNA was amplified using bias-controlled multiplex PCR. As for how the authors treated the data: To quantify the absolute abundance of each unique TCRbeta CDR3 region, the sequences were collapsed and filtered. Clonality, defined as 1 minus Pielou's evenness, was calculated using only productive rearrangements. Clones with significantly greater frequencies in on-treatment versus baseline samples were identified using a previously published method. TCRdb re-hosts the immuneACCESS table, in-frame sequences only. Its copies lack some clones; in the studies checked, an unresolved V gene accounts for under half of them, and the cause for the rest is not known. V and J calls and clone size are given by that table; D and trimming were obtained from the DNA. The sample has under 45,000 clones on record, 84% of them singletons. The ten most abundant clones make up 4.5% to 7% of the sample.

The junction carries 11 bases between V and J, which are trimmed by 0 bases and 1 base respectively. The CDR3 spans 15 residues, from the cysteine through the phenylalanine. CDR3 DNA is the only sequence kept; it has 45 bases, read in frame from the first base. Per the germline V gene (reference sequence), SGHNT is the CDR1 and YYREEE is the CDR2. In the paper's terms, the treatment or condition label means: randomized to nivolumab then ipilimumab (arm A) or the reverse (arm B). No trial patient had received prior DNA-damaging chemotherapy. A FACS Aria II flow cytometer was used to sort live CD3+CD8+ cells that were negative for CD19 and CD56 from thawed PBMCs. Samples were obtained from patients with melanoma enrolled in CheckMate 064, a randomized, open-label phase II trial of sequential checkpoint blockade. Peripheral blood mononuclear cells were obtained through leukapheresis, purified using Ficoll-Paque, and frozen in human serum containing approximately 10% DMSO. Right after sorting, the blood CD3+CD8+ cells were verified to be >95% pure, and DNA extraction followed.

The rearrangement combines TRBV5-4 with TRBJ2-7; possibly the D gene is TRBD1, per 5 matching bases. This clonotype was sampled from a human donor with melanoma. This specimen consisted of CD8+ T cells sorted from blood (inferred from file names), obtained from a patient given nivolumab and ipilimumab in sequence. CDR3 sequence: CASSLEGLSSYEQYF. The base sequence is TGTGCCAGCAGCTTGGAGGGGCTATCTTCCTACGAGCAGTACTTC.